Presented here are 11 T cell receptor beta chains from one specimen sequenced in a study of T cells after yellow fever vaccination. TCRdb used MiXCR to reprocess the 5' RACE reads, holding one entry per CDR3 protein. The profile covers tens of thousands of distinct CDR3 sequences, with around 5.5% appearing a single time and 15% to 20% taken by the ten largest. Sample: PBMCs, either bulk or a sorted T-cell subset (CD4+, CD8+, memory, or dextramer-sorted; not recorded which), taken 45 days after the first yellow fever vaccination. The receptor set was obtained from a man younger than 35 who received the YFV17D yellow fever vaccine.

This clonotype was detected many times. The chain employs TRBV7-2 and TRBJ2-3, with D perhaps TRBD1 (7 bases). The CDR3 runs to 12 residues. The germline gives CDR1 SGHTA, CDR2 FQGNSA. V was shortened by 3 bases and J by 10 bases, with 11 bases between the two germline ends. The CDR3 spells CASSFARGAQYF. The DNA for the CDR3 is TGTGCCAGCAGCTTTGCCAGGGGGGCGCAGTATTTT.

By share, this clonotype ranks as medium-sized. The gene calls are TRBV11-2 and TRBJ2-1; TRBD2 agrees at 15 bases. CDR3 size: 21 residues. CDR1 is SGHAT and CDR2 is FQNNGV in the germline V gene. V lost 0 bases to trimming and J lost 8 bases; unmatched junction nucleotides: 17. The DNA of the CDR3 is TGTGCCAGCAGCTTAGAACACCCTTGGACTAGCGGGGGGGGTTTTCTCGATGAGCAGTTCTTC. Translating it yields CASSLEHPWTSGGGFLDEQFF.

This clonotype has a count of ten or more. The genes are TRBV6-1 and TRBJ1-2, with TRBD1 as a possible D gene (5 bases). Trimming took off 5 bases at V and 1 base at J, with 8 bases between the two ends. Per the germline V gene, CDR1 is MNHNS and CDR2 is SASEGT. The CDR3 extends over 13 amino acids. This chain's CDR3 is CASSPGGNYGYTF. DNA for the CDR3: TGTGCCAGCAGTCCTGGGGGTAACTATGGCTACACCTTC.

This clonotype has ten or more counts. This CDR3 is CSVEDVRDRAVNTEAFF. In DNA form, the CDR3 reads TGCAGCGTTGAGGACGTCCGGGACAGGGCCGTGAACACTGAAGCTTTCTTT. This rearrangement joins TRBV29-1 to TRBJ1-1, with 9 positions matching TRBD1. The V gene end was trimmed by 3 bases and the J gene end by 0 bases; junction bases not matched to a gene: 11. The CDR3 contains 17 residues. Germline lookup yields CDR1 SQVTM and CDR2 ANQGSEA.

In its sample, this clonotype was seen many times. V gene TRBV7-2 combines with J gene TRBJ2-1, with 8 nucleotides matching TRBD2. Germline CDR1 is SGHTA and CDR2 is FQGNSA. The CDR3 has 16 residues. With 5 bases clipped from V and 0 bases from J, the junction kept 6 bases outside the gene matches. The CDR3 here is CASSRRAGGSYNEQFF. The CDR3 DNA follows: TGTGCCAGCAGCCGAAGGGCGGGGGGCTCCTACAATGAGCAGTTCTTC. The full variable domain, in which reference TRBV7-2 and TRBJ2-1 provide the parts outside the CDR3, is GAGVSQSPSNKVTEKGKDVELRCDPISGHTALYWYRQSLGQGLEFLIYFQGNSAPDKSGLPSDRFSAERTGGSVSTLTIQRTQQEDSAVYLCASSRRAGGSYNEQFFGPGTRLTVL.

This clonotype was counted many times. The gene calls are TRBV18 and TRBJ1-1, with a possible D match to TRBD1 (5 bases). The CDR3 has 14 amino acids. V shed 0 bases and J shed 4 bases, with 9 bases lying between them. The V gene's germline CDR1 is KGHSH and CDR2 LQKENI. The CDR3: CASSPPGALTEAFF. CDR3 DNA sequence: TGTGCCAGCTCACCACCCGGGGCCCTCACTGAAGCTTTCTTT. The full variable domain, its missing parts supplied by reference TRBV18 and TRBJ1-1, is NAGVMQNPRHLVRRRGQEARLRCSPMKGHSHVYWYRQLPEEGLKFMVYLQKENIIDESGMPKERFSAEFPKEGPSILRIQQVVRGDSAAYFCASSPPGALTEAFFGQGTRLTVV.

This clonotype was seen ten or more times. This chain joins TRBV7-2 and TRBJ1-6, with D possibly matching TRBD1 (5 bases). CDR1 and CDR2 from the germline V gene are SGHTA and FQGNSA. This CDR3 contains 15 residues. Trimming removed 2 bases from V and 11 bases from J, with 16 bases in between. The chain's CDR3 is CASSLRGGVTAPLHF. DNA of the CDR3: TGTGCCAGCAGCTTACGGGGCGGGGTCACGGCACCCCTCCACTTT.

This clonotype was seen ten or more times. The CDR3 spells CASSLLRQGAMNTEAFF. The CDR3, as DNA: TGTGCCAGCAGCTTACTTAGACAGGGGGCGATGAACACTGAAGCTTTCTTT. This chain uses TRBV7-6 with TRBJ1-1, with 10 bases fitting TRBD1. Germline CDR1 SGHVS, CDR2 FNYEAQ. The ends lost 2 bases at V and 0 bases at J; junction bases unmatched: 6. The CDR3 loop spans 17 amino acids. The full variable domain, in which reference TRBV7-6 and TRBJ1-1 provide the parts outside the CDR3, is GAGVSQSPRYKVTKRGQDVALRCDPISGHVSLYWYRQALGQGPEFLTYFNYEAQQDKSGLPNDRFSAERPEGSISTLTIQRTEQRDSAMYRCASSLLRQGAMNTEAFFGQGTRLTVV.

This clonotype showed up many times. The rearrangement links TRBV5-1 to TRBJ2-1; 8 nucleotides line up with TRBD1. V gave up 4 bases and J gave up 0 bases; unmatched junction bases: 9. The CDR3 extends over 17 amino acids. CDR1 is SGHRS and CDR2 is YFSETQ in the germline V gene. DNA of the CDR3: TGCGCCAGCAGCACAGGACAGGGATCAAGCTCCTACAATGAGCAGTTCTTC. Translating it yields CASSTGQGSSSYNEQFF.

This clonotype appeared many times. The rearrangement joins TRBV5-4 to TRBJ2-2; D uncertain. The germline V gene encodes CDR1 SGHNT and CDR2 YYREEE (reference sequence). Trimming cost V 0 bases and J 0 bases, with 6 bases left between them. The CDR3 is 15 amino acids. The DNA of the CDR3 is TGTGCCAGCAGCTTGGATTCAGCGAACACCGGGGAGCTGTTTTTT. Its protein product is CASSLDSANTGELFF.

There are many counts of this clonotype. The genes are TRBV5-1 and TRBJ2-3; TRBD2 matches at 11 bases. Trimming removed 4 bases from V and 1 base from J; junction bases left unmatched: 5. Germline CDR1 reads SGHRS; CDR2 reads YFSETQ. This CDR3 has 16 amino acids. CDR3 sequence (DNA): TGCGCCAGCAGCCCTTCGACTAGCGGGGGCACAGATACGCAGTATTTT. As protein: CASSPSTSGGTDTQYF.